The 29 T cell receptor beta chains reported below all come from one sample, sequenced in a study of cytomegalovirus exposure and HLA in healthy donors. In the PCR, 60 Vbeta and 13 Jbeta primers were used. Clones were sequenced by immunoSEQ multiplex PCR, and TCRdb holds only the in-frame ones, with some missing. Of some 110,000 clones listed, approximately 70% are singletons. Sequenced sample: PBMCs. These receptors were obtained from a woman aged 25 to 39 in good health and CMV-seronegative.

The DNA for the CDR3 is TGCGCCAGCAGCTTGCTAGGGGCGCAATCCTACGAGCAGTACTTC. Translation gives CASSLLGAQSYEQYF. This chain joins TRBV5-1 and TRBJ2-7; the D gene is possibly TRBD1 (5 bases). The V and J ends lost 1 base and 1 base respectively, with 12 bases between them. This CDR3 comprises 15 residues. Germline CDR1 is SGHRS and CDR2 is YFSETQ.

CDR3 amino acids: CASSPNDWNNEQFF. The DNA of the CDR3 is TGCGCCAGCAGCCCGAATGACTGGAATAATGAGCAGTTCTTC. This chain joins TRBV5-1 and TRBJ2-1, with D unresolved. V shed 4 bases and J shed 7 bases, with 15 bases lying between them. CDR1 is SGHRS, CDR2 YFSETQ, per germline. This CDR3 has 14 residues.

This clone was seen just once. The V call is TRBV5-1, the J call TRBJ2-7; 7 positions agree with TRBD2. CDR3 length: 14 amino acids. The germline V gene encodes CDR1 SGHRS and CDR2 YFSETQ. The V gene end was trimmed by 3 bases and the J gene end by 4 bases; junction bases not matched to a gene: 7. The CDR3 protein is CASSWEGRTYEQYF. The CDR3 DNA reads TGCGCCAGCAGCTGGGAGGGGAGAACGTACGAGCAGTACTTC.

The chain joins TRBV2 to TRBJ1-2; D is possibly TRBD1 (5 bases). V was cut by 4 bases and J by 5 bases, with 11 bases left in between. Germline values: CDR1 SNHLY, CDR2 FYNNEI. This CDR3 has 13 residues. CDR3 DNA sequence: TGTGCCAGCAGTGCGGCGGGGCTTTATGGCTACACCTTC. Its translation is CASSAAGLYGYTF.

This clone was seen a handful of times. The V and J genes are TRBV28 and TRBJ1-1; TRBD1 might be the D (5 bases). V lost 4 bases, J lost 1 base, and 13 bases lay in between. CDR3 length equals 15 residues. Germline loops: CDR1 MDHEN, CDR2 SYDVKM. The CDR3 loop reads CASSSSPTGNTEAFF. Written as DNA, the CDR3 is TGTGCCAGCAGTTCCAGCCCAACAGGGAACACTGAAGCTTTCTTT.

This sequence joins TRBV6-5 and TRBJ2-1; the D is unclear. CDR1 is MNHEY, CDR2 SVGAGI, per germline. Trimming left V 5 bases short and J 8 bases short, with 7 bases between. The CDR3 is 11 amino acids. CDR3 residues: CASSARDEQFF. The CDR3 DNA is TGTGCCAGCAGTGCGAGAGATGAGCAGTTCTTC.

This chain connects TRBV7-8 to TRBJ1-5; D gene ambiguous. The CDR3 extends over 15 amino acids. Looked up from germline, CDR1 is SGHVS and CDR2 is FQNEAQ. V lost 1 base, J lost 5 bases, and 12 bases lay in between. The CDR3, as DNA: TGTGCCAGCAGCTTAGGCCAACCGCCGGATCAGCCCCAGCATTTT. Translation: CASSLGQPPDQPQHF.

This chain links TRBV7-9 with TRBJ2-3; D is undetermined. This CDR3 spans 11 amino acids. The V gene's germline CDR1 is SEHNR and CDR2 FQNEAQ (reference sequence). The V end was cut by 6 bases, the J end by 3 bases, with 4 bases between. CDR3 sequence: CASRATDTQYF. CDR3 coding DNA: TGTGCCAGCAGAGCTACAGATACGCAGTATTTT.

The rearrangement uses TRBV2 and TRBJ1-1, with TRBD1 as a possible D gene (6 bases). Germline V gene lookup returns CDR1 SNHLY and CDR2 FYNNEI. V was clipped by 6 bases and J by 2 bases, with 13 bases between them. This CDR3 region has 14 residues. CDR3 nucleotide sequence: TGTGCCAGCAGGGCAGACAGGTCCAACACTGAAGCTTTCTTT. Translated: CASRADRSNTEAFF.

Of note for this clone: The same CDR3 arises from other DNA sequences in this sample as well. V is TRBV14 and J is TRBJ1-1, with a possible D match to TRBD1 (5 bases). CDR3 length equals 14 residues. Germline values: CDR1 SGHDN, CDR2 FVKESK. Trimming removed 4 bases from V and 2 bases from J, with 11 bases in between. In DNA, the CDR3 is TGTGCCAGCAGCCTCCCCGGACAAAACACTGAAGCTTTCTTT. Translation: CASSLPGQNTEAFF.

This clone occurred once. The chain recombines TRBV30 with TRBJ2-3; TRBD1 might be the D (5 bases). Per germline, CDR1 GTSNPN and CDR2 SVGIG (reference sequence). V was pared by 6 bases and J by 5 bases, with 21 bases between. The CDR3 has 15 residues. CDR3 sequence (DNA): TGTGCCTGCGCGTTCTCGAAGGGGTCGGGAGATACGCAGTATTTT. As protein: CACAFSKGSGDTQYF.

J is TRBJ2-2 and V is TRBV30; a weak D match, TRBD2 (6 bases). The CDR3 has 13 residues. V shed 8 bases and J shed 1 base, with 11 bases lying between them. CDR1 and CDR2 (germline): GTSNPN, SVGIG (reference sequence). The DNA for the CDR3 is TGTGCCGAACGACTAGGGAACACCGGGGAGCTGTTTTTT. The encoded protein is CAERLGNTGELFF. Together with reference TRBV30 and TRBJ2-2, the CDR3 gives the full variable domain: SQTIHQWPATLVQPVGSPLSLECTVEGTSNPNLYWYRQAAGRGLQLLFYSVGIGQISSEVPQNLSASRPQDRQFILSSKKLLLSDSGFYLCAERLGNTGELFFGEGSRLTVL.

This chain links TRBV29-1 with TRBJ2-2, with TRBD2 matching over 9 bases. CDR1 is SQVTM and CDR2 is ANQGSEA in the germline V gene. The CDR3 has 14 amino acids. After removal of 6 bases from V and 4 bases from J, the junction contained 6 bases not matched to a gene. Here the CDR3 reads CSVTSGRPTGELFF. As DNA, the CDR3 is TGCAGCGTGACCAGCGGGAGGCCCACCGGGGAGCTGTTTTTT.

V gene TRBV5-4 combines with J gene TRBJ1-4; 8 bases align to TRBD1. V was pared by 0 bases and J by 8 bases, with 6 bases of the junction left unmatched. This CDR3 contains 15 residues. Germline assignment: CDR1 SGHNT and CDR2 YYREEE (reference sequence). The CDR3 spells CASSLAGTGGEKLFF. DNA for the CDR3: TGTGCCAGCAGCTTGGCCGGGACAGGAGGGGAAAAACTGTTTTTT.

The chain is built from TRBV6-5 and TRBJ1-1, with TRBD1 matching 8 bases. Germline V lookup: CDR1 MNHEY, CDR2 SVGAGI. V gave up 6 bases and J gave up 5 bases; unmatched junction bases: 5. The CDR3 has 13 residues. The CDR3 DNA reads TGTGCCAGCAGCCACAGGGGGATAACTGAAGCTTTCTTT. This gives the protein CASSHRGITEAFF.

This clone was observed a handful of times. This chain links TRBV2 with TRBJ1-1; D possibly corresponds to TRBD1 (5 bases). This CDR3 spans 14 amino acids. Germline loops: CDR1 SNHLY, CDR2 FYNNEI. V gave up 4 bases and J gave up 11 bases, with 20 bases separating them. The CDR3 loop is CASSVFSRVGLAFF. DNA of the CDR3: TGTGCCAGCAGTGTATTCTCCAGGGTGGGCCTGGCTTTCTTT.

CDR3 nucleotide sequence: TGTGCCAGCAGCTTAGTGGCCCTGGAAGAGACCCAGTACTTC. Protein sequence: CASSLVALEETQYF. The chain joins TRBV7-9 to TRBJ2-5; D not resolved. The germline V gene has CDR1 SEHNR and CDR2 FQNEAQ (reference sequence). The V end lost 1 base, the J end lost 3 bases, and 9 bases lay between the germline ends. The CDR3 runs 14 residues. Filled out from reference TRBV7-9 and TRBJ2-5, the complete variable domain reads DTGVSQNPRHKITKRGQNVTFRCDPISEHNRLYWYRQTLGQGPEFLTYFQNEAQLEKSRLLSDRFSAERPKGSFSTLEIQRTEQGDSAMYLCASSLVALEETQYFGPGTRLLVL.

The chain employs TRBV4-3 and TRBJ1-3; D is unresolved. CDR1 is LGHNA and CDR2 is YSLEER in the germline V gene. Trimming shortened V by 0 bases and J by 0 bases, and 12 bases separated the two germline ends. The CDR3 extends over 17 amino acids. CDR3: CASSQDSTRSSGNTIYF. The DNA for the CDR3 is TGCGCCAGCAGCCAAGATTCGACTCGGAGCTCTGGAAACACCATATATTTT.

The rearrangement joins TRBV6-5 to TRBJ2-1; TRBD2 might be the D (7 bases). The CDR3 runs 15 residues. The V gene's germline CDR1 is MNHEY and CDR2 SVGAGI. V was shortened by 0 bases and J by 8 bases, with 14 bases between the two germline ends. The CDR3 DNA is TGTGCCAGCAGTTACTCGAGACGGGGGGCATATGAGCAGTTCTTC. Protein: CASSYSRRGAYEQFF.

As to this clone: A read error may produce the germline difference seen at one junction end. The genes are TRBV28 and TRBJ1-6; a weak D match, TRBD1 (5 bases). This CDR3 region has 12 residues. CDR1 is MDHEN, CDR2 SYDVKM, per germline. This CDR3 is CASSPPGRGGSF. In nucleotides, the CDR3 is TGTGCCAGCAGTCCCCCAGGAAGGGGAGGAAGTTTT.

This chain joins TRBV30 and TRBJ1-4; D gene uncertain. The CDR3 runs to 14 residues. CDR1 GTSNPN and CDR2 SVGIG come from the germline V gene (reference sequence). V was clipped by 1 base and J by 0 bases, with 6 bases between them. The DNA of the CDR3 is TGTGCCTGGAGTGGTACAGCAACTAATGAAAAACTGTTTTTT. It translates to CAWSGTATNEKLFF.

The rearrangement uses TRBV6-1 and TRBJ2-2; 10 bases map to TRBD1. The CDR3 consists of 14 residues. Germline CDR1 reads MNHNS; CDR2 reads SASEGT. The J segment lost 5 bases and the V segment lost 4 bases, leaving 1 base of the junction unmatched. CDR3 region: CASSGGQGTGELFF. The CDR3 DNA reads TGTGCCAGCAGTGGGGGACAGGGGACCGGGGAGCTGTTTTTT.

This clone was counted between two and nine times. The V gene is TRBV6-5, the J gene TRBJ1-1; D is ambiguous. The CDR3 consists of 15 residues. Germline-derived CDR1 and CDR2 are MNHEY and SVGAGI. V dropped 5 bases and J dropped 0 bases, with 13 bases sitting between them. The CDR3 loop is CASSPGGSMNTEAFF. The CDR3, as DNA: TGTGCCAGCAGTCCCGGCGGGAGTATGAACACTGAAGCTTTCTTT.

This clone was picked up a small number of times. The chain employs TRBV30 and TRBJ2-2; possible D gene TRBD2, 5 bases. CDR1 and CDR2 from the germline V gene are GTSNPN and SVGIG (reference sequence). The ends were cut back, 1 base at V and 4 bases at J, with 16 bases in the middle. The CDR3 is 16 residues long. CDR3 DNA sequence: TGTGCCTGGAGTGAGGGAGCGCTAAGCGGCACCGGGGAGCTGTTTTTT. Encoded protein: CAWSEGALSGTGELFF.

The genes are TRBV6-5 and TRBJ1-5; 7 bases map to TRBD1. Per the germline V gene, CDR1 is MNHEY and CDR2 is SVGAGI. J lost 4 bases, V lost 0 bases, and 6 bases had no gene match. This CDR3 spans 16 amino acids. The chain's CDR3 is CASSYSGTVKNQPQHF. CDR3 nucleotides: TGTGCCAGCAGTTACTCCGGGACAGTAAAGAATCAGCCCCAGCATTTT.

The chain carries TRBV10-2 and TRBJ2-7; perhaps TRBD1 as D (6 bases). Trimming pared 7 bases from V and 1 base from J, leaving 11 bases between. CDR1 and CDR2 from the germline V gene are WSHSY and SAAADI. The CDR3 runs 13 residues. In DNA, the CDR3 is TGCGCCAGCAAAGGACAGACATCCTACGAGCAGTACTTC. This encodes CASKGQTSYEQYF.

The rearrangement joins TRBV2 to TRBJ1-5, with no clear D. Germline CDR1 is SNHLY and CDR2 is FYNNEI. The CDR3 spans 16 residues. V gave up 6 bases and J gave up 0 bases, with 15 bases separating them. Here the CDR3 reads CASRKEGAYSNQPQHF. The CDR3 DNA reads TGTGCCAGCAGGAAAGAGGGCGCCTATAGCAATCAGCCCCAGCATTTT. Together with reference TRBV2 and TRBJ1-5, the CDR3 gives the full variable domain: EPEVTQTPSHQVTQMGQEVILRCVPISNHLYFYWYRQILGQKVEFLVSFYNNEISEKSEIFDDQFSVERPDGSNFTLKIRSTKLEDSAMYFCASRKEGAYSNQPQHFGDGTRLSIL.

The rearrangement uses TRBV5-1 and TRBJ1-1; D not resolved. The CDR3 runs to 13 residues. Trimming left V 3 bases short and J 4 bases short, with 10 bases between. Germline values: CDR1 SGHRS, CDR2 YFSETQ. Here the CDR3 DNA reads TGCGCCAGCAGCTATCGAGGGAGCACTGAAGCTTTCTTT. Translation: CASSYRGSTEAFF.

This CDR3 is CASSLEGQGSNQDTEAFF. In DNA, the CDR3 is TGTGCCAGCAGCTTAGAGGGACAGGGCTCAAACCAGGACACTGAAGCTTTCTTT. V usage is TRBV7-2 and J usage is TRBJ1-1, with 9 bases fitting TRBD1. The V gene's germline CDR1 is SGHTA and CDR2 FQGNSA. This CDR3 is 18 amino acids long. Trimming removed 1 base from V and 3 bases from J; junction bases left unmatched: 12.